This T cell receptor (beta chain) is from a study of T cell responses to AZD1222 COVID-19 vaccine. Note on this clone: Its antigen is as yet unknown.

Sequencing was performed with immunoSEQ multiplex PCR; in TCRdb, only in-frame clones are kept and a portion is missing. Altogether roughly 130,000 clones are present, 70% to 90% being singletons, with the ten largest covering about 1.5%. Overall study results and limits: Clonal diversity was possibly underestimated; the donors were predominantly white British and more often female.

Germline V gene sequence: CDR1 KGHSH, CDR2 LQKENI. V shed 3 bases and J 1 base; nucleotides not matched to a gene: 0. The CDR3 spans 13 residues. J is TRBJ2-7 and V is TRBV18; 7 bases align to TRBD1. This TCR was recovered from an adult in good health. The sample consisted of peripheral blood, taken on day 0 of AZD1222 vaccination. CDR3: CASSPDRSYEQYF. CDR3 bases: TGTGCCAGCTCACCGGACAGGTCCTACGAGCAGTACTTC.